The next 25 T cell receptor beta chains were all read from a single sample in a study of blood T cell repertoires in COVID-19. Clones were sequenced by immunoSEQ multiplex PCR, and TCRdb holds only the in-frame ones, with some missing. The table includes some 160,000 clones, around four fifths detected once. Sequences were obtained from peripheral blood. The receptors come from a woman older than 75 with COVID-19, enrolled during active disease.

The table lists this clone with a count of one. The chain links TRBV18 to TRBJ2-7; TRBD1 might be the D (5 bases). CDR3 size: 14 residues. The V end lost 3 bases, the J end lost 2 bases, and 11 bases lay between the germline ends. Germline V gives CDR1 KGHSH, CDR2 LQKENI. The CDR3 here is CASSPETVAYEQYF. In DNA form, the CDR3 reads TGTGCCAGCTCACCGGAGACAGTAGCCTACGAGCAGTACTTC.

The rearrangement uses TRBV4-3 and TRBJ2-5, with 9 nucleotides matching TRBD2. The CDR3 loop spans 16 amino acids. Germline CDR1 is LGHNA and CDR2 is YSLEER. V lost 4 bases and J lost 4; bases outside the gene matches: 10. The chain's CDR3 is CASSRGLAVGGETQYF. CDR3 DNA: TGCGCCAGCAGCCGGGGACTAGCTGTGGGAGGAGAGACCCAGTACTTC.

The chain carries TRBV9 and TRBJ2-1; 13 nucleotides align to TRBD2. The CDR3 is made up of 17 amino acids. CDR1 is SGDLS, CDR2 YYNGEE, per germline. V lost 0 bases to trimming and J lost 9 bases; unmatched junction nucleotides: 9. The CDR3 coding sequence is TGTGCCAGCAGCGTAGATAGACTAGCGGGAGGTGGGCGTGAGCAGTTCTTC. It specifies CASSVDRLAGGGREQFF. The variable domain in full, completed from reference TRBV9 and TRBJ2-1, reads DSGVTQTPKHLITATGQRVTLRCSPRSGDLSVYWYQQSLDQGLQFLIQYYNGEERAKGNILERFSAQQFPDLHSELNLSSLELGDSALYFCASSVDRLAGGGREQFFGPGTRLTVL.

This clone was observed a single time. This chain uses TRBV18 with TRBJ2-3; 8 bases map to TRBD1. In germline, CDR1 is KGHSH, CDR2 LQKENI. The CDR3 is 17 residues long. Losses at the gene ends were 2 bases for V and 0 bases for J; bases not matched to a gene: 7. CDR3: CASSPSRGLLSTDTQYF. In nucleotides, the CDR3 is TGTGCCAGCTCACCATCCAGGGGGCTCCTAAGCACAGATACGCAGTATTTT.

This clone was observed a handful of times. This chain joins TRBV3-1 (or the pseudogene TRBV3-2) and TRBJ2-5, with a possible D match to TRBD1 (5 bases). The germline V gene encodes CDR1 LGHDT and CDR2 YNNKEL (reference sequence). Trimming left V 6 bases short and J 5 bases short, with 13 bases between. The CDR3 has 13 residues. The CDR3 DNA reads TGTGCCAGCAGACATTCAGGGCGGGAGACCCAGTACTTC. This gives the protein CASRHSGRETQYF.

This clone was detected a few times. The chain employs TRBV12-3 or TRBV12-4 and TRBJ2-5; 7 nucleotides match TRBD1. The CDR3 is 13 amino acids. V shed 6 bases, J shed 5 bases, and the junction held 6 bases outside the gene matches. The CDR3 spells CASRDTGEETQYF. The CDR3, as DNA: TGTGCCAGCAGGGATACAGGGGAGGAGACCCAGTACTTC.

V gene TRBV6-2 or TRBV6-3 combines with J gene TRBJ1-2, with 7 bases aligning to TRBD1. Trimming took 3 bases from V and 8 from J; bases not matched to a gene: 9. CDR1 and CDR2 from the germline V gene are MNHEY and SVGEGT. The CDR3 is 14 residues long. The CDR3 nucleotides read TGTGCCAGCAGTTATTTCGACAGGGCGGCGGGCTACACCTTC. Translation: CASSYFDRAAGYTF.

This rearrangement joins TRBV28 to TRBJ2-5; D call uncertain. The CDR3 has 14 amino acids. Trimming pared 6 bases from V and 1 base from J, leaving 12 bases between. The germline V gene has CDR1 MDHEN and CDR2 SYDVKM. CDR3 amino acids: CASRTWASQETQYF. Here the CDR3 DNA reads TGTGCCAGCAGAACATGGGCGAGCCAAGAGACCCAGTACTTC.

The CDR3, as DNA: TGCGCCAGCAGTGAGGTGGGAGGGGATCAGCCCCAGCATTTT. This translates into CASSEVGGDQPQHF. V is TRBV10-2 and J is TRBJ1-5; TRBD1 is a possible D gene (5 bases). This CDR3 contains 14 residues. From germline, CDR1 is WSHSY and CDR2 SAAADI. V lost 2 bases and J lost 5, with 10 bases in between.

The chain is built from TRBV28 and TRBJ2-7; a weak D match, TRBD2 (6 bases). The CDR3 runs 13 residues. Per germline, CDR1 MDHEN and CDR2 SYDVKM. Trimming took off 6 bases at V and 6 bases at J, with 15 bases between the two ends. CDR3 residues: CASSYPRRGEQYF. The CDR3 coding sequence is TGTGCCAGCAGCTACCCAAGGAGGGGCGAGCAGTACTTC.

This clone was counted between two and nine times. The genes are TRBV2 and TRBJ2-7, with D possibly TRBD1 on 6 matching bases. The V and J ends lost 6 bases and 4 bases respectively, with 10 bases between them. CDR1 is SNHLY, CDR2 FYNNEI, per germline. The CDR3 loop spans 12 amino acids. CDR3 sequence (DNA): TGTGCCAGCAGGCTGGGGGCGTACGAGCAGTACTTC. Translated, it gives CASRLGAYEQYF.

CDR3 residues: CASSNSPCREWSYEQYF. CDR3 bases: TGTGCCAGCAGCAATTCCCCGTGTCGGGAGTGGAGCTACGAGCAGTACTTC. The chain joins TRBV21-1 to TRBJ2-7; TRBD2, the table's D call, was not compared with the DNA. TRBV21-1 is classified as a pseudogene. The CDR3 is made up of 17 amino acids.

The rearrangement uses TRBV4-2 and TRBJ1-1, with D tentatively TRBD1 (6 bases). In germline, CDR1 is LGHNA, CDR2 YNFKEQ. The CDR3 consists of 14 residues. Trimming took off 9 bases at V and 7 bases at J, with 21 bases between the two ends. CDR3 nucleotide sequence: TGTGCCAGTGGGTGGAGCCTACAGGGCCTTGAAGCTTTCTTT. Translation gives CASGWSLQGLEAFF.

The chain combines TRBV3-1 (or the pseudogene TRBV3-2) with TRBJ2-6, with a tentative D call TRBD1 (6 bases). In germline, CDR1 is LGHDT, CDR2 YNNKEL (reference sequence). The CDR3 is 15 residues long. Trimming removed 4 bases from V and 0 bases from J, with 7 bases in between. The CDR3 DNA sequence: TGTGCCAGCAGCCTGGACAGCTCTGGGGCCAACGTCCTGACTTTC. This translates into CASSLDSSGANVLTF.

The J gene is TRBJ1-4, the V gene TRBV9, with unresolved D. Germline CDR1 SGDLS, CDR2 YYNGEE. Trimming took off 7 bases at V and 5 bases at J, with 15 bases between the two ends. The CDR3 length is 14 residues. CDR3 in amino acids: CASPIGRNNEKLFF. CDR3 in DNA: TGTGCCAGCCCCATAGGGAGGAACAATGAAAAACTGTTTTTT.

The chain joins TRBV7-9 to TRBJ2-1, with TRBD2 matching 9 bases. The ends lost 3 bases at V and 6 bases at J; junction bases unmatched: 9. The length of the CDR3 is 16 residues. Germline V gives CDR1 SEHNR, CDR2 FQNEAQ (reference sequence). The CDR3 nucleotides are TGTGCCAGCAGCTTCAGTCCTAGCGGGACTCTCAATGAGCAGTTCTTC. The encoded protein is CASSFSPSGTLNEQFF.

The chain links TRBV29-1 to TRBJ2-3; D gene unclear. With 6 bases removed from V and 4 bases from J, the gap between germline ends came to 11 bases. The CDR3 sequence is 12 residues long. Germline CDR1 is SQVTM and CDR2 is ANQGSEA. DNA for the CDR3: TGCAGCGTGAGTAGAGCTTCAGATACGCAGTATTTT. As protein: CSVSRASDTQYF.

This clone was seen more than once but under ten times. This rearrangement joins TRBV10-2 to TRBJ2-1; TRBD2 agrees at 8 bases. CDR1 WSHSY and CDR2 SAAADI come from the germline V gene. V dropped 6 bases and J dropped 6; count of bases not matched to a gene: 7. The CDR3 is made up of 14 amino acids. The CDR3 reads CASRLAGSGNEQFF. As DNA, the CDR3 is TGCGCCAGCAGATTAGCGGGGTCTGGCAATGAGCAGTTCTTC.

CDR3 sequence (DNA): TGTGCCAGCCACTCAACCACCGGGGAGCTGTTTTTT. This encodes CASHSTTGELFF. V gene TRBV2 combines with J gene TRBJ2-2, with no clear D. This CDR3 contains 12 residues. Trimming left V 8 bases short and J 4 bases short, with 8 bases between. Germline values: CDR1 SNHLY, CDR2 FYNNEI.

This rearrangement joins TRBV5-4 to TRBJ1-2; 7 bases map to TRBD1. The germline V gene encodes CDR1 SGHNT and CDR2 YYREEE (reference sequence). The V and J ends lost 4 bases and 7 bases, in that order; junction bases with no gene match: 4. CDR3 length: 12 residues. This CDR3 is CASSRDSAGYTF. CDR3 DNA sequence: TGTGCCAGCAGCCGGGACAGTGCTGGCTACACCTTC.

V gene TRBV2 combines with J gene TRBJ1-3; a weak D match, TRBD1 (5 bases). CDR3 length: 16 residues. Germline CDR1 and CDR2: SNHLY and FYNNEI. Trimming removed 8 bases at V and 1 base at J, with 18 bases between. In DNA form, the CDR3 reads TGTGCCAGCGGGAGGGAGCGGGGCAATTCTGGAAACACCATATATTTT. Its translation: CASGRERGNSGNTIYF. The variable domain in full, with the rest retrieved from reference TRBV2 and TRBJ1-3, is EPEVTQTPSHQVTQMGQEVILRCVPISNHLYFYWYRQILGQKVEFLVSFYNNEISEKSEIFDDQFSVERPDGSNFTLKIRSTKLEDSAMYFCASGRERGNSGNTIYFGEGSWLTVV.

The rearrangement links TRBV12-3 or TRBV12-4 to TRBJ1-6, with unresolved D. The ends were cut back, 4 bases at V and 7 bases at J, with 8 bases in the middle. The CDR3 loop spans 13 amino acids. The CDR3 spells CASSSPGNSPLHF. CDR3 in DNA: TGTGCCAGCAGTTCCCCGGGGAATTCACCCCTCCACTTT.

This clone was seen ten or more times. This sequence joins TRBV2 and TRBJ1-2; TRBD1 agrees at 12 bases. The J segment lost 6 bases and the V segment lost 0 bases, leaving 5 bases of the junction unmatched. The CDR3 totals 16 residues. Per the germline V gene, CDR1 is SNHLY and CDR2 is FYNNEI. The CDR3 coding sequence is TGTGCCAGCAGTGAAGCAGGGACAGGGGGCGCGGATGGCTACACCTTC. It yields the protein CASSEAGTGGADGYTF.

As concerns this clone: In the same sample, other DNA sequences code for this CDR3. The chain couples TRBV30 to TRBJ2-7, with D hard to call. The CDR3 totals 11 residues. V was clipped by 0 bases and J by 4 bases, with 4 bases between them. The germline V gene has CDR1 GTSNPN and CDR2 SVGIG (reference sequence). The CDR3 DNA follows: TGTGCCTGGAGTGTGAGGTACGAGCAGTACTTC. It specifies CAWSVRYEQYF.

As DNA, the CDR3 is TGTGCCACCAGTGATTCCGGGACAGGCCAAGAGACCCAGTACTTC. This sequence encodes CATSDSGTGQETQYF. The chain links TRBV24-1 to TRBJ2-5; TRBD1 matches 8 bases. Germline values: CDR1 KGHDR, CDR2 SFDVKD. Unmatched junction bases numbered 2, after V lost 2 bases and J lost 1 base. The CDR3 loop spans 15 amino acids.